A single sample gave rise to the 9 T cell receptor beta chains below, sequenced in a study of identical twins. TCRdb redid the calling of the 5' RACE reads with MiXCR, one entry per CDR3 protein. This table holds 400,000 to 550,000 distinct CDR3 sequences, 20% to 30% found once. A further study also used this sample, focusing on T cells expressing NK-cell markers.

The specimen was CD4+ T cells sorted from blood. These receptors came from a woman between 18 and 29 years old in good health.

In its sample, this clonotype was seen a few times. The V gene is TRBV7-2, the J gene TRBJ2-4, with D possibly TRBD2 on 5 matching bases. The CDR3 runs to 12 residues. Germline-derived CDR1 and CDR2 are SGHTA and FQGNSA. The germline V and J ends were trimmed by 2 bases and 10 bases, with 9 bases remaining between them. The CDR3, as DNA: TGTGCCAGCAGCTTACTGGGGAGTATTCAGTACTTC. Translating it yields CASSLLGSIQYF.

The V and J genes are TRBV20-1 and TRBJ2-2, with no clear D. V lost 0 bases and J 4 bases, leaving 15 bases between the germline ends. Germline assignment: CDR1 DFQATT and CDR2 SNEGSKA (reference sequence). The CDR3 loop spans 16 amino acids. CDR3 DNA: TGCAGTGCTAGAGACGCTCGGTCCGGCGGCACCGGGGAGCTGTTTTTT. Translating it yields CSARDARSGGTGELFF.

In its sample, this clonotype was seen a few times. V usage is TRBV12-3 or TRBV12-4 and J usage is TRBJ2-7; D is possibly TRBD1 or TRBD2 (5 bases each). V lost 5 bases and J lost 3, with 20 bases in between. The CDR3 length is 16 residues. CDR3 in amino acids: CASSPAGTGNFYEQYF. The CDR3 region has the DNA TGTGCCAGCAGTCCGGCCGGGACCGGAAATTTCTACGAGCAGTACTTC.

The gene calls are TRBV11-2 and TRBJ2-2; TRBD1 agrees at 8 bases. This CDR3 is built from 13 residues. V lost 7 bases and J lost 4; bases outside the gene matches: 2. Germline V gives CDR1 SGHAT, CDR2 FQNNGV. CDR3 protein: CASNDRGTGELFF. CDR3 coding DNA: TGTGCCAGCAACGACAGGGGCACCGGGGAGCTGTTTTTT. The variable domain in full, with the rest retrieved from reference TRBV11-2 and TRBJ2-2, is EAGVAQSPRYKIIEKRQSVAFWCNPISGHATLYWYQQILGQGPKLLIQFQNNGVVDDSQLPKDRFSAERLKGVDSTLKIQPAKLEDSAVYLCASNDRGTGELFFGEGSRLTVL.

In its sample, this clonotype was seen many times. The CDR3 here is CASSFDNEQFF. CDR3 DNA sequence: TGTGCCAGCAGCTTCGACAATGAGCAGTTCTTC. This chain joins TRBV7-9 and TRBJ2-1; D ambiguous. Trimming removed 3 bases from V and 5 bases from J, with 2 bases in between. CDR3 length: 11 residues. Germline V lookup: CDR1 SEHNR, CDR2 FQNEAQ (reference sequence).

This chain uses TRBV7-9 with TRBJ1-5; D is unclear. There are 13 residues in the CDR3. Looked up from germline, CDR1 is SEHNR and CDR2 is FQNEAQ (reference sequence). The germline V and J ends were trimmed by 1 base and 5 bases, with 6 bases remaining between them. The CDR3 bases are TGTGCCAGCAGCTTAGAGAGGGATCAGCCCCAGCATTTT. This sequence encodes CASSLERDQPQHF.

The chain has TRBV20-1 and TRBJ2-3; 11 nucleotides align to TRBD2. The V segment lost 4 bases and the J segment 5 bases; nucleotides outside the gene matches: 5. The CDR3 covers 14 residues. CDR1 and CDR2 from the germline V gene are DFQATT and SNEGSKA (reference sequence). CDR3 region: CSATTSGTEDTQYF. In nucleotides, the CDR3 is TGCAGTGCTACGACTAGCGGGACGGAAGATACGCAGTATTTT.

This clonotype was seen only a few times. The chain carries TRBV7-8 and TRBJ2-2; 7 bases agree with TRBD2. From germline, CDR1 is SGHVS and CDR2 FQNEAQ. Losses at the gene ends were 7 bases for V and 0 bases for J; bases not matched to a gene: 8. The CDR3 loop spans 16 amino acids. The CDR3 sequence: CASKLAVSSNTGELFF. CDR3 DNA: TGTGCCAGCAAGCTAGCGGTATCATCGAACACCGGGGAGCTGTTTTTT.

At least ten counts were recorded for this clonotype. V gene TRBV12-3 or TRBV12-4 combines with J gene TRBJ2-7, with TRBD1 as a possible D gene (6 bases). This CDR3 has 16 residues. Trimming shortened V by 6 bases and J by 4 bases, and 22 bases separated the two germline ends. The DNA for the CDR3 is TGTGCCAGCAGGGGGGCAACAGGGAATTCGGGTTACGAGCAGTACTTC. This gives the protein CASRGATGNSGYEQYF.